This T cell receptor (beta chain) was obtained from a study of shared clonotypes between healthy human individuals. General study points: Rarefaction curves obtained for sorted subsets showed sequencing incomplete despite large depth. It was the non-shared clonotypes that had lower generation probabilities than clonotypes shared by all four donors.

Into CD45RA+ naive and CD45RA-negative memory subsets, the CD4+ cells were split. Of note for this clone: The antigen is not known.

The data were produced by immunoSEQ multiplex PCR, yet TCRdb's version contains in-frame clones alone and is incomplete. Here the sample spans approximately 2,300,000 clones, 85% to 95% being singletons. CDR1 and CDR2 (germline): SGHKS, YYEKEE (reference sequence). Deletions cut 6 bases from V and 8 bases from J, with 26 bases between. The CDR3 loop spans 16 amino acids. The TCR comes from a man aged 18 to 35 in good health. Some clones in this sample may be carry-over from other donors' samples. The sequenced sample consisted of naive CD4+ T cells from PBMCs. Subset noted: CD45RA+ positively selected. The V gene is TRBV5-5, the J gene TRBJ1-1, with unresolved D. In DNA form, the CDR3 reads TGTGCCAGCAAGATACTCGGGCGGGGTGTTGTAGGGGAAGCTTTCTTT. Encoded protein: CASKILGRGVVGEAFF.